This passage covers 26 T cell receptor beta chains from one sample sequenced in a study of T cell therapy after organ transplantation. Assay: immunoSEQ multiplex PCR; the TCRdb copy retains only in-frame clones and omits some. Of around 20,000 clones in the sample, 84% were seen once. These TCRs are of unknown antigen specificity. Stated time point: 20-29 weeks after completion of therapy. The sequences come from CD8+ T cells from blood, collected after autologous CMV-specific T cell therapy. All receptors derive from a human patient who had received a solid organ transplant and had CMV disease. Some T cells may have originated in the graft donor.

This rearrangement joins TRBV5-8 to TRBJ2-7, with TRBD1 matching 10 bases. The trim removed 4 bases at V and 7 bases at J, leaving 5 bases unmatched. The length of the CDR3 is 13 residues. Per germline, CDR1 SGHTS and CDR2 YDEGEE. The DNA of the CDR3 is TGTGCCAGCAGCAGACAGGGGGCGTGGGAGCAGTACTTC. Its protein product is CASSRQGAWEQYF.

The chain carries TRBV5-6 and TRBJ2-1; D gene ambiguous. The CDR3 length is 13 residues. Germline CDR1 SGHDT, CDR2 YYEEEE. Trimming took 0 bases from V and 6 from J, leaving 7 bases between them. The CDR3 DNA follows: TGTGCCAGCAGCTTGGGGCAAACCAATGAGCAGTTCTTC. It is translated as CASSLGQTNEQFF.

The genes are TRBV9 and TRBJ1-3; 8 bases line up with TRBD1. Germline-derived CDR1 and CDR2 are SGDLS and YYNGEE. The CDR3 spans 15 residues. V dropped 2 bases and J dropped 4; count of bases not matched to a gene: 5. The CDR3 DNA reads TGTGCCAGCAGCGTTCAGGGGGCGATCGGAAACACCATATATTTT. This encodes CASSVQGAIGNTIYF.

The chain recombines TRBV6-4 with TRBJ2-7; tentative D call: TRBD2 (7 bases). V gave up 6 bases and J gave up 4 bases, with 16 bases separating them. The CDR3 is 14 amino acids. Germline CDR1 MRHNA, CDR2 SNTAGT. The CDR3 sequence is CASSHGGGGYEQYF. The CDR3 DNA reads as TGTGCCAGCAGCCACGGGGGAGGGGGTTACGAGCAGTACTTC.

This clone was counted a single time. The chain recombines TRBV10-3 with TRBJ1-2, with D possibly TRBD1 on 5 matching bases. Germline values: CDR1 ENHRY, CDR2 SYGVKD. V was trimmed by 7 bases and J by 3 bases, leaving 12 bases between them. This CDR3 contains 13 residues. CDR3 in amino acids: CAINGGTYYGYTF. The DNA for the CDR3 is TGTGCCATCAATGGGGGGACTTACTATGGCTACACCTTC.

The chain recombines TRBV7-6 with TRBJ2-3; 8 bases are a match to TRBD2. V shed 4 bases, J shed 6 bases, and the junction held 9 bases outside the gene matches. Germline V gene sequence: CDR1 SGHVS, CDR2 FNYEAQ. The CDR3 runs 15 residues. The CDR3 is CASSWSGTRSDTQYF. CDR3 bases: TGTGCCAGCAGCTGGTCCGGGACTAGATCTGATACGCAGTATTTT.

This clone was detected once. The genes are TRBV28 and TRBJ2-1; no clear D gene. Trimming removed 3 bases at V and 10 bases at J, with 4 bases between. This CDR3 has 10 amino acids. Per the germline V gene, CDR1 is MDHEN and CDR2 is SYDVKM. In DNA form, the CDR3 reads TGTGCCAGCAGTTTCAGAGAGCAGTTCTTC. This translates into CASSFREQFF. Full variable domain (rest looked up from reference TRBV28 and TRBJ2-1): DVKVTQSSRYLVKRTGEKVFLECVQDMDHENMFWYRQDPGLGLRLIYFSYDVKMKEKGDIPEGYSVSREKKERFSLILESASTNQTSMYLCASSFREQFFGPGTRLTVL.

The V gene is TRBV9, the J gene TRBJ1-2; the match to TRBD1 covers 7 bases. Losses at the gene ends were 0 bases for V and 4 bases for J; bases not matched to a gene: 0. The CDR3 has 13 residues. Germline V gene lookup returns CDR1 SGDLS and CDR2 YYNGEE. In nucleotides, the CDR3 is TGTGCCAGCAGCGTAGGACAGGGCTATGGCTACACCTTC. It specifies CASSVGQGYGYTF.

Relative to its sample, this clone is large. The identical CDR3 is also encoded by other nucleotide sequences in the sample. This rearrangement joins TRBV28 to TRBJ1-5; no clear D gene. Germline loops: CDR1 MDHEN, CDR2 SYDVKM. The CDR3 length is 13 residues. V was shortened by 3 bases and J by 4 bases, with 7 bases between the two germline ends. CDR3 protein: CASSFGLNQPQHF. The CDR3 DNA reads TGTGCCAGCAGTTTCGGTCTGAATCAGCCCCAGCATTTT.

This clone was observed a handful of times. V usage is TRBV6-4 and J usage is TRBJ2-2; 9 bases map to TRBD1. The ends lost 5 bases at V and 3 bases at J; junction bases unmatched: 1. Germline loops: CDR1 MRHNA, CDR2 SNTAGT. The CDR3 length is 14 residues. DNA for the CDR3: TGTGCCAGCAGTCGACAGGGGGACACCGGGGAGCTGTTTTTT. Its protein is CASSRQGDTGELFF.

This clone has a single count. The V call is TRBV9, the J call TRBJ2-6; 7 nucleotides line up with TRBD1. V dropped 3 bases and J dropped 3; count of bases not matched to a gene: 3. Germline lookup yields CDR1 SGDLS and CDR2 YYNGEE. CDR3 length equals 15 residues. CDR3 sequence (DNA): TGTGCCAGCAGCGGACAGGGAAGTGGGGCCAACGTCCTGACTTTC. This sequence encodes CASSGQGSGANVLTF. The complete variable domain, with remaining parts taken from reference TRBV9 and TRBJ2-6, reads DSGVTQTPKHLITATGQRVTLRCSPRSGDLSVYWYQQSLDQGLQFLIQYYNGEERAKGNILERFSAQQFPDLHSELNLSSLELGDSALYFCASSGQGSGANVLTFGAGSRLTVL.

The rearrangement links TRBV28 to TRBJ2-7; 7 nucleotides line up with TRBD2. The CDR3 is 14 residues long. CDR1 is MDHEN, CDR2 SYDVKM, per germline. V lost 3 bases, J lost 3 bases, and 5 bases stayed unmatched. The CDR3 here is CASSFLAARYEQYF. CDR3 nucleotide sequence: TGTGCCAGCAGTTTTCTAGCGGCCCGCTACGAGCAGTACTTC.

DNA for the CDR3: TGTGCCAGCAGCTTGATCATGAACACTGAAGCTTTCTTT. Translation: CASSLIMNTEAFF. This chain connects TRBV7-2 to TRBJ1-1; unclear D gene. CDR3 size: 13 residues. Germline V gives CDR1 SGHTA, CDR2 FQGNSA. V was pared by 3 bases and J by 0 bases, with 5 bases between.

This clone was counted only a few times. The chain carries TRBV6-7 and TRBJ2-7; D may be TRBD1 or TRBD2 (5 bases each). TRBV6-7 is an ORF, with its function uncertain. The CDR3 covers 14 residues. V lost 6 bases and J 0 bases, leaving 12 bases between the germline ends. CDR3 sequence: CASSYGAYSYEQYF. In nucleotides, the CDR3 is TGTGCCAGCAGCTACGGGGCTTACTCCTACGAGCAGTACTTC.

CDR3 DNA: TGTGCCAGCAGGCAGGGAGGGGGGAATCAGCCCCAGCATTTT. Protein sequence: CASRQGGGNQPQHF. V usage is TRBV7-8 and J usage is TRBJ1-5; the D gene is possibly TRBD1 (6 bases). The CDR3 has 14 amino acids. Germline V gene lookup returns CDR1 SGHVS and CDR2 FQNEAQ. V was clipped by 6 bases and J by 4 bases, with 13 bases between them.

V is TRBV20-1 and J is TRBJ2-7; D is unresolved. Trimming removed 1 base at V and 3 bases at J, with 4 bases between. The CDR3 is 11 residues long. CDR1 is DFQATT and CDR2 is SNEGSKA in the germline V gene (reference sequence). The CDR3 sequence: CSARVSYEQYF. DNA for the CDR3: TGCAGTGCTAGAGTTAGCTACGAGCAGTACTTC.

The chain recombines TRBV6-5 with TRBJ1-2, with 8 positions matching TRBD1. Trimming cost V 3 bases and J 4 bases; bases outside gene matches: 7. CDR1 and CDR2 from the germline V gene are MNHEY and SVGAGI. The CDR3 spans 15 residues. The CDR3 region is CASSYGAGGVYGYTF. Here the CDR3 DNA reads TGTGCCAGCAGTTATGGGGCAGGGGGCGTCTATGGCTACACCTTC.

The chain has TRBV9 and TRBJ2-3, with no clear D. Looked up from germline, CDR1 is SGDLS and CDR2 is YYNGEE. V was cut by 7 bases and J by 4 bases, with 4 bases left in between. The CDR3 is made up of 10 amino acids. The CDR3 sequence is CASESDTQYF. DNA for the CDR3: TGTGCCAGCGAGTCAGATACGCAGTATTTT.

The chain links TRBV9 to TRBJ2-7, with TRBD1 matching 7 bases. CDR1 and CDR2 (germline): SGDLS, YYNGEE. V was pared by 4 bases and J by 2 bases, with 6 bases of the junction left unmatched. The CDR3 spans 14 residues. The CDR3 DNA reads TGTGCCAGCAGCCCAGGGGGACAAGCCTACGAGCAGTACTTC. Protein product: CASSPGGQAYEQYF.

The chain combines TRBV12-5 with TRBJ1-5, with D unclear. V lost 6 bases and J 7 bases, leaving 22 bases between the germline ends. The CDR3 extends over 16 amino acids. Germline loops: CDR1 LGHNT, CDR2 FRNRAP. CDR3 amino acids: CASGSRRALADQPQHF. The CDR3 DNA is TGTGCTAGTGGGTCCCGTCGGGCGCTTGCAGACCAGCCCCAGCATTTT.

V gene TRBV23-1 combines with J gene TRBJ2-5; 7 nucleotides match TRBD1. Being an ORF, TRBV23-1 has a function that is uncertain. The CDR3 contains 15 residues. Trimming took 3 bases from V and 5 from J; bases not matched to a gene: 9. The CDR3 region has the DNA TGCGCCAGCAGTCACCTGGACAGGACTGCCGAGACCCAGTACTTC. As protein: CASSHLDRTAETQYF.

V is TRBV19 and J is TRBJ1-1; TRBD1 is a possible D gene (5 bases). Germline V gives CDR1 LNHDA, CDR2 SQIVND (reference sequence). V lost 5 bases, J lost 1 base, and 11 bases lay in between. The CDR3 covers 14 residues. In DNA form, the CDR3 reads TGTGCCAGTAGTGCAGCGGGACCGAACACTGAAGCTTTCTTT. Its protein product is CASSAAGPNTEAFF.

The J gene is TRBJ2-5, the V gene TRBV7-8; the D gene is possibly TRBD2 (5 bases). CDR3 length equals 13 residues. The germline V gene has CDR1 SGHVS and CDR2 FQNEAQ. V was cut by 1 base and J by 4 bases, with 7 bases left in between. As DNA, the CDR3 is TGTGCCAGCAGCTTAGAGGGAGTAGAGACCCAGTACTTC. Its protein is CASSLEGVETQYF.

The rearrangement links TRBV28 to TRBJ2-6; D not resolved. This CDR3 region has 17 residues. V lost 10 bases, J lost 0 bases, and 19 bases lay in between. In germline, CDR1 is MDHEN, CDR2 SYDVKM. In nucleotides, the CDR3 is TGTGCCACTTACGACACCTTCTCCAGCTCTGGGGCCAACGTCCTGACTTTC. Its translation is CATYDTFSSSGANVLTF.

V is TRBV29-1 and J is TRBJ2-5; D is ambiguous. Between the trimmed V and J ends, which lost 7 bases and 2 bases, there was a span of 17 bases. Germline values: CDR1 SQVTM, CDR2 ANQGSEA. This CDR3 is 14 amino acids long. CDR3 DNA sequence: TGCAGCGGGTTCACAGTACCAGAGCAAGAGACCCAGTACTTC. The encoded protein is CSGFTVPEQETQYF.

The rearrangement joins TRBV5-8 to TRBJ2-3, with 8 nucleotides matching TRBD2. The CDR3 loop spans 15 amino acids. Germline V gene sequence: CDR1 SGHTS, CDR2 YDEGEE. V was clipped by 0 bases and J by 4 bases; unmatched bases: 4. The CDR3 spells CASSLEAGEADTQYF. The CDR3 nucleotides are TGTGCCAGCAGCTTGGAAGCGGGAGAAGCAGATACGCAGTATTTT. The full variable domain, with the rest looked up from reference TRBV5-8 and TRBJ2-3, is EAGVTQSPTHLIKTRGQQATLRCSPISGHTSVYWYQQALGLGLQFLLWYDEGEERNRGNFPPRFSGRQFPNYSSELNVNALELEDSALYLCASSLEAGEADTQYFGPGTRLTVL.